This passage covers 15 T cell receptor beta chains from one sample sequenced in a study of cytomegalovirus exposure and HLA in healthy donors listed by TCRdb under 2017. Libraries were constructed by the immunoSEQ multiplex PCR assay. A mixture of 60 forward primers for TCR Vbeta segments and 13 reverse primers for TCR Jbeta segments was used in the multiplex PCR. TCRdb holds this immuneACCESS table with in-frame rearrangements only. Some clones are missing; in checked studies, unresolved V genes explain under half, and the rest has no known cause. Here the sample has 150,000 to 200,000 clones; over 65% occur a single time. The ten largest make up approximately 1.5% of the sample. Sequenced material: PBMCs. These receptor sequences come from a woman aged 25 to 39 in good health and CMV-seropositive.

This chain joins TRBV5-1 and TRBJ1-2; 8 nucleotides align to TRBD1. Unmatched junction bases numbered 6, after V lost 4 bases and J lost 4 bases. Germline loops: CDR1 SGHRS, CDR2 YFSETQ. The CDR3 totals 14 residues. The CDR3 DNA reads TGCGCCAGCAGCCCTGGGACAGGCTTCTATGGCTACACCTTC. This translates into CASSPGTGFYGYTF.

V is TRBV5-1 and J is TRBJ2-3; 7 bases fit TRBD2. The CDR3 length is 15 residues. Trimming cost V 4 bases and J 0 bases; bases outside gene matches: 5. Germline loops: CDR1 SGHRS, CDR2 YFSETQ. CDR3 sequence (DNA): TGCGCCAGCAGCCCTAGCGGCTATAGCACAGATACGCAGTATTTT. Its protein is CASSPSGYSTDTQYF.

This clone showed up just once. The gene calls are TRBV28 and TRBJ2-7; D might be TRBD1 (5 bases). The V gene's germline CDR1 is MDHEN and CDR2 SYDVKM. The V end lost 8 bases, the J end lost 3 bases, and 14 bases lay between the germline ends. The CDR3 loop spans 13 amino acids. CDR3 sequence: CASLPQGRYEQYF. DNA of the CDR3: TGTGCCAGCCTTCCTCAGGGCCGCTACGAGCAGTACTTC.

This chain connects TRBV13 to TRBJ1-1; 8 bases map to TRBD1. Germline lookup yields CDR1 PRHDT and CDR2 FYEKMQ (reference sequence). The V segment lost 7 bases and the J segment 1 base; nucleotides outside the gene matches: 2. The CDR3 consists of 13 residues. CDR3 DNA: TGTGCCAGCAAGACAGGGGAGAACACTGAAGCTTTCTTT. It specifies CASKTGENTEAFF. Full variable domain (outside the CDR3, taken from reference TRBV13 and TRBJ1-1): AAGVIQSPRHLIKEKRETATLKCYPIPRHDTVYWYQQGPGQDPQFLISFYEKMQSDKGSIPDRFSAQQFSDYHSELNMSSLELGDSALYFCASKTGENTEAFFGQGTRLTVV.

The J gene is TRBJ2-7, the V gene TRBV5-1; D might be TRBD2 (5 bases). This CDR3 spans 16 amino acids. Germline values: CDR1 SGHRS, CDR2 YFSETQ. Trimming left V 0 bases short and J 1 base short, with 14 bases between. DNA of the CDR3: TGCGCCAGCAGCTTGGAGGCAGCGGCCTCTTCCTACGAGCAGTACTTC. This encodes CASSLEAAASSYEQYF.

This clone was picked up one time. The chain joins TRBV5-1 to TRBJ2-2; 7 bases are shared with TRBD2. The CDR3 contains 17 residues. Germline V gene data show CDR1 as SGHRS and CDR2 as YFSETQ. V shed 3 bases, J shed 1 base, and the junction held 9 bases outside the gene matches. The chain's CDR3 is CASSSGGDYMNTGELFF. CDR3 DNA: TGCGCCAGCAGCTCTGGGGGGGACTATATGAACACCGGGGAGCTGTTTTTT.

The chain is built from TRBV27 and TRBJ2-5; 8 positions agree with TRBD2. Judging by the DNA end, TRBJ2-7 fits better; the J call may be wrong. The CDR3 is 13 amino acids. CDR1 MNHEY and CDR2 SMNVEV come from the germline V gene (reference sequence). In DNA form, the CDR3 reads TGTGCCAGCAGTTTATTCCTAGCGGGCGAGCAGTACTTC. Translating gives CASSLFLAGEQYF.

V gene TRBV27 combines with J gene TRBJ2-5; TRBD2 agrees at 11 bases. The V gene's germline CDR1 is MNHEY and CDR2 SMNVEV (reference sequence). CDR3 size: 16 residues. Trimming removed 3 bases from V and 5 bases from J; junction bases left unmatched: 8. Here the CDR3 reads CASSLGTSGSRETQYF. CDR3 DNA sequence: TGTGCCAGCAGTTTGGGTACTAGCGGGAGTAGGGAGACCCAGTACTTC.

This clone has just a few counts. The rearrangement uses TRBV11-3 and TRBJ2-3; a possible D gene is TRBD2 (7 bases). Germline CDR1 and CDR2: SGHNT and YENEEA. The CDR3 has 16 amino acids. Trimming took 0 bases from V and 5 from J, leaving 15 bases between them. In DNA form, the CDR3 reads TGTGCCAGCAGCTTAGATAGGGGGGGAGAAGGAGATACGCAGTATTTT. As protein: CASSLDRGGEGDTQYF.

Only a few counts were recorded for this clone. The V gene is TRBV4-3, the J gene TRBJ2-2, with 8 bases matching TRBD2. The CDR3 is 15 residues long. V shed 3 bases and J 1 base; nucleotides not matched to a gene: 1. Looked up from germline, CDR1 is LGHNA and CDR2 is YSLEER. CDR3 protein: CASSQGLGNTGELFF. In DNA form, the CDR3 reads TGCGCCAGCAGCCAGGGACTAGGGAACACCGGGGAGCTGTTTTTT.

The gene calls are TRBV5-1 and TRBJ2-3; D perhaps matches TRBD2 (6 bases). Germline V lookup: CDR1 SGHRS, CDR2 YFSETQ. The ends were cut back, 1 base at V and 3 bases at J, with 12 bases in the middle. The CDR3 extends over 15 amino acids. CDR3 nucleotide sequence: TGCGCCAGCAGCTTGTTGGAGGGGACGACAGATACGCAGTATTTT. It specifies CASSLLEGTTDTQYF.

This rearrangement joins TRBV11-3 to TRBJ2-3; 12 bases fit TRBD2. Germline assignment: CDR1 SGHNT and CDR2 YENEEA. V gave up 5 bases and J gave up 4 bases; unmatched junction bases: 7. The CDR3 has 16 residues. CDR3 sequence reads: CASSPRLAGVPDTQYF. The DNA for the CDR3 is TGTGCCAGCAGCCCTCGACTAGCGGGAGTCCCAGATACGCAGTATTTT. Together with reference TRBV11-3 and TRBJ2-3, the CDR3 gives the full variable domain: EAGVVQSPRYKIIEKKQPVAFWCNPISGHNTLYWYLQNLGQGPELLIRYENEEAVDDSQLPKDRFSAERLKGVDSTLKIQPAELGDSAVYLCASSPRLAGVPDTQYFGPGTRLTVL.

The V and J genes are TRBV9 and TRBJ2-3; TRBD1 is a possible D gene (7 bases). Germline-derived CDR1 and CDR2 are SGDLS and YYNGEE. The CDR3 runs 15 residues. Trimming took 4 bases from V and 4 from J, leaving 16 bases between them. The CDR3 loop reads CASSPDGGGPDTQYF. CDR3 sequence (DNA): TGTGCCAGCAGCCCCGATGGAGGGGGCCCAGATACGCAGTATTTT.

Details on this clone: One end of the junction is discordant with germline, which a read error may explain. The chain employs TRBV6-1 and TRBJ1-5, with 7 positions matching TRBD1. Germline CDR1 reads MNHNS; CDR2 reads SASEGT. The CDR3 length is 15 residues. CDR3 in DNA: TGTGCCAGCGGCGGCGACAGGGCCAGCATTCAGCCCCAGCATTTT. Amino acid sequence: CASGGDRASIQPQHF.

This chain's CDR3 is CASSPQTSGSHTQYF. In nucleotides, the CDR3 is TGTGCCAGCAGTCCCCAGACTAGCGGGAGCCATACGCAGTATTTT. The chain employs TRBV6-5 and TRBJ2-3, with 12 bases aligning to TRBD2. The trim removed 5 bases at V and 7 bases at J, leaving 7 bases unmatched. The CDR3 totals 15 residues. Germline assignment: CDR1 MNHEY and CDR2 SVGAGI.